This T cell receptor (beta chain) was obtained from a study of regulatory T cells in long-lasting Graves disease listed by TCRdb under 2021. In terms of the full investigation: Newly diagnosed Graves' disease patients had taken antithyroid drugs for less than 3 months. Peripheral blood TCR sequencing and RNA sequencing compared persistent Graves' disease patients with newly diagnosed Graves' disease patients. The study took place in China and was registered as a clinical trial. TCR sequencing covered 13 persistent and around 20 newly diagnosed Graves' disease patients, 33 samples in total. Study-wide conclusions, independent of this receptor: Lower TCR Shannon entropy and fewer highly expanded clones were observed in persistent Graves' disease patients than in newly diagnosed patients, which suggested clonal expansion. Sequencing and analysis were limited to the TCR beta chain. Because the primary lesion, thyroid tissue, could not be accessed, the study looked at peripheral blood alone. More public clonotypes were shared among persistent patients (approximately 3,000) than among newly diagnosed patients (roughly 960). As a limitation, the authors acknowledged that the small sample size may reduce accuracy. TRBV28, TRBJ1-2 and TRBJ2-5 were preferentially used in persistent disease, while TRBV20-1 and TRBJ2-1 were favored in newly diagnosed disease.

The cysteine opens and the phenylalanine closes a CDR3 of 15 amino acids. The sequence is cut down to CDR3 DNA, 45 bases in frame from base 1. V is cut by 1 base and J by 0 bases, and the space between the germline ends is 10 bases. The germline V gene (reference sequence) specifies LGHDT as CDR1 and YNNKEL as CDR2. Library preparation used multiplex PCR. Instrument on record: Illumina HiSeq 4000. TCR beta libraries were built with iRepertoire HTBI primers and Arm-PCR amplification of CDR3 regions. Before sequencing, the PCR products underwent gel purification. The original methods were these. Across samples, roughly 60 TRBV and approximately 15 TRBJ segments were identified and used for gene usage analysis of CDR3 amino acid clonotypes. Filtered high-quality paired reads were merged into contigs using COPE and FqMerger. BLAST was used to align contigs to the IMGT TRBV, TRBD and TRBJ reference genes, and CDR3 was defined following IMGT. Any clonotype with a frequency above 0.1% was counted as a highly expanded clone. Shannon entropy was used to measure repertoire diversity, and the Gini coefficient was used to measure V-J evenness. A clonotype found in more than one individual was treated as public. TCRdb handled the public reads itself, with Q25 trimming in fastp and clone calling in MiXCR, and kept productive beta chains. Identical CDR3 proteins give one entry, which carries the most common genes and DNA. TCRdb, not the original authors, processed these V and J calls. The sample records about 610,000 distinct CDR3 sequences, 16% of which are singletons. Together, the top ten hold 12% of the sample.

The time point label, read with the paper, signifies: newly diagnosed GD, antithyroid drugs for less than 3 months. For both TCR sequencing and RNA sequencing, RNA was extracted from PBMCs using TRIzol. The diagnosis of Graves' disease was made according to American Thyroid Association guidelines. The patients came from an endocrinology department in Xi'an, China. Each patient gave roughly 10 milliliters of peripheral blood, collected in an EDTA anticoagulant tube. Ficoll Paque Plus density gradient separation was used to isolate PBMCs, and no further T cell sorting was performed. An Agilent 2100 Bioanalyzer and agarose gel were used to assess RNA quality, and a NanoDrop 2000 was used to measure RNA concentration. This clonotype was observed many times. Its antigen specificity is not known. No base-level quality is on record; no much larger clone is a single base apart. These data also formed part of another study, on T cells in Graves' hyperthyroidism and ophthalmopathy. Reported in the second study: Stable Graves' hyperthyroidism was defined as the absence of progression to ophthalmopathy over 18 months of follow-up. The hyperthyroidism patients were between 18 and 65 years old and newly diagnosed, with a disease duration of less than 2 months. Any patient with an uncontrolled infection, another autoimmune disease, pregnancy or lactation was excluded. Diagnoses were established on the basis of clinical symptoms, serum thyroxine and TRAb, thyroid ultrasound, and orbital computed tomography. The first round of RT-PCR for the TCR CDR3 was performed with the HTBI primer set and the Qiagen OneStep RT-PCR kit. Blood samples also contained most of the expanded thyroid clonotypes (frequency above 0.001), which suggests that blood repertoires may reflect thyroid immune responses. In cross-validation, a model built on a 13 V-J signature told ophthalmopathy apart from stable hyperthyroidism with 87.88% sensitivity and roughly 81% specificity, and in testing the same model reached 80%/75%. During validation, the model predicted progression to ophthalmopathy a median of around 7 months ahead of onset, with 70.59% sensitivity and 72% to 80% specificity. To identify distinguishing TCR V-J signatures, a discovery cohort of around 100 patients was used, comprising some 45 with Graves' ophthalmopathy and around 57 with stable Graves' hyperthyroidism. Whether ophthalmopathy could be predicted prospectively was tested in an independent validation cohort made up of under 20 hyperthyroidism patients plus 17 patients who later progressed to ophthalmopathy. The 90 or so discovery patients were randomly split 7:3 into training and test sets. In addition, the study compared T-cell repertoires in thyroid tissue and in blood from roughly six Graves' hyperthyroidism patients. After blood sampling, hyperthyroidism patients were treated with methimazole at a starting dose of 30 mg daily, and ophthalmopathy patients were treated with high-dose intravenous methylprednisolone. A second multiplex PCR round built the libraries, followed by size selection and purification. Libraries were sequenced paired-end with 100 bp reads on an Illumina HiSeq2000. SOAPnuke was used to process the raw data, throwing out any read that contained adapters or uncalled bases, had a mean Phred below 15, or lacked an exact constant-primer or identifier match. High-quality paired reads were merged with COPE v1.2.5, and unique nucleotide sequences were defined as clonotypes. MiTCR v1.1 was used to align clonotypes to the IMGT TRBV, TRBD and TRBJ reference segments. The analysis was restricted to V-J combinations with a frequency above 0.0001, which together covered just over 99% of the repertoires. The TCS score was defined as F50 (clonal expansion) divided by E x V (chaos), with BLOSUM62-based TCRdist calculated between CDR3 peptides within each V-J. Welch's t-statistics and random forest reduced several hundred V-J features to roughly 13, which were used in a naive Bayes classifier (R e1071). No statistical method was used to set the sample size in advance, and investigators knew the group allocation. TCR Vbeta CDR3 sequencing of 135 peripheral blood samples (43 ophthalmopathy, about 74 hyperthyroidism and roughly 17 progressor patients) is reported in the paper.

Sample: peripheral blood mononuclear cells (PBMCs), taken at new diagnosis, from a patient treated with antithyroid drugs. In this chain, TRBV3-1 is recombined with TRBJ2-7; no confident D gene assignment can be made. This sequence was found in a man aged 18 to 30 with Graves disease. Donor details come from another sample of the same person, matched by shared clones. The CDR3 region reads CASSQAVPASYEQYF. The base sequence is TGTGCCAGCAGCCAAGCCGTCCCAGCCTCCTACGAGCAGTACTTC.